The T cell receptor beta chain described here comes from a study of response to subunit inactivated influenza vaccine. Findings and caveats of the study: The authors offered the suggestion that each seasonal influenza vaccination recruits few new T cells.

TCRdb analysed the RT-PCR reads with MiXCR anew, one entry per CDR3 protein. The sample has approximately 680,000 distinct CDR3 sequences; approximately 14% are singletons. V lost 3 bases and J lost 4, with 13 bases in between. This CDR3 is built from 14 residues. Per germline, CDR1 SGDLS and CDR2 YYNGEE. Notes on this clonotype: Its antigen is undetermined.

The source material was PBMCs from blood, sampled 12 days after vaccination. The source of this sequence is a man aged 50-60 years who received an inactivated influenza vaccine. V is TRBV9 and J is TRBJ2-5; possibly TRBD2 for D (6 bases). CDR3 amino acids: CASSASVGRETQYF. The CDR3 nucleotides are TGTGCCAGCAGCGCTAGCGTAGGAAGAGAGACCCAGTACTTC.